Below, 22 T cell receptor beta chains from the same sample are listed, as sequenced in a study of blood T cell repertoires in COVID-19. This table comes from immunoSEQ multiplex PCR, and its TCRdb copy is limited to in-frame clones, with some not included. Of fewer than 200,000 clones in the sample, 87% are singletons; the top ten hold approximately 0.88%. The sequenced material came from peripheral blood. The source of these receptors is a woman under 30 who had recovered from COVID-19.

The genes are TRBV6-4 and TRBJ2-3; 8 positions match TRBD1. CDR1 is MRHNA and CDR2 is SNTAGT in the germline V gene. This CDR3 spans 16 amino acids. J lost 4 bases, V lost 0 bases, and 6 bases had no gene match. The CDR3 here is CASSDSPGGSSDTQYF. The CDR3 region has the DNA TGTGCCAGCAGTGACTCGCCAGGGGGCAGTTCAGATACGCAGTATTTT.

This chain links TRBV24-1 with TRBJ2-1; D perhaps matches TRBD1 (6 bases). V lost 5 bases and J lost 0, with 16 bases in between. The CDR3 contains 17 residues. CDR1 and CDR2 (germline): KGHDR, SFDVKD. The CDR3 loop is CATSGTATTYSYNEQFF. The CDR3 DNA is TGTGCCACCAGTGGGACAGCCACCACTTACTCCTACAATGAGCAGTTCTTC.

The J gene is TRBJ1-6, the V gene TRBV9; 7 nucleotides agree with TRBD1. The CDR3 is 16 amino acids. CDR1 is SGDLS and CDR2 is YYNGEE in the germline V gene. The V and J ends lost 0 bases and 5 bases, in that order; junction bases with no gene match: 5. The CDR3 bases are TGTGCCAGCAGCGTAGCTACCGGGACAGATAATTCACCCCTCCACTTT. As protein: CASSVATGTDNSPLHF.

There are many counts of this clone. The J gene is TRBJ1-5, the V gene TRBV6-5; D may be TRBD1 (6 bases). The CDR3 is 15 residues long. Germline V CDR1 and CDR2: MNHEY, SVGAGI. The ends were cut back, 6 bases at V and 1 base at J, with 13 bases in the middle. The CDR3 region is CASRTRQGSNQPQHF. DNA for the CDR3: TGTGCCAGCAGGACCCGGCAGGGGAGCAATCAGCCCCAGCATTTT.

The chain has TRBV24-1 and TRBJ2-7, with D perhaps TRBD1 (5 bases). In germline, CDR1 is KGHDR, CDR2 SFDVKD. The CDR3 loop spans 11 amino acids. The germline V and J ends were trimmed by 2 bases and 11 bases, with 9 bases remaining between them. The CDR3 is CATSDYDSKYF. The CDR3 coding sequence is TGTGCCACCAGTGATTATGACAGCAAGTACTTC.

The rearrangement links TRBV7-6 to TRBJ1-2, with 12 bases fitting TRBD1. V lost 5 bases, J lost 8 bases, and 9 bases stayed unmatched. This CDR3 is built from 15 residues. Germline CDR1 is SGHVS and CDR2 is FNYEAQ. The CDR3 is CASSPGGQGAQGYTF. CDR3 DNA: TGTGCCAGCAGCCCGGGGGGACAGGGGGCGCAGGGCTACACCTTC.

Regarding this clone: Distinct nucleotide sequences in the sample also encode this CDR3. The chain has TRBV7-2 and TRBJ1-5; D ambiguous. The CDR3 spans 14 residues. In germline, CDR1 is SGHTA, CDR2 FQGNSA. The V end was cut by 2 bases, the J end by 0 bases, with 5 bases between. Here the CDR3 DNA reads TGTGCCAGCAGCTTAATAAATAGCAATCAGCCCCAGCATTTT. Protein: CASSLINSNQPQHF.

The chain uses TRBV19 and TRBJ1-1; D may be TRBD1 (6 bases). Trimming took 1 base from V and 5 from J, leaving 11 bases between them. The CDR3 has 14 amino acids. Germline V lookup: CDR1 LNHDA, CDR2 SQIVND (reference sequence). CDR3 region: CASSIVVQGTEAFF. For the CDR3, the DNA is TGTGCCAGTAGTATAGTCGTACAGGGTACTGAAGCTTTCTTT.

The V call is TRBV11-3, the J call TRBJ2-3; 13 bases line up with TRBD2. The V gene end was trimmed by 3 bases and the J gene end by 6 bases; junction bases not matched to a gene: 6. Germline-derived CDR1 and CDR2 are SGHNT and YENEEA. The CDR3 has 16 residues. The chain's CDR3 is CASSFGLAGAGDTQYF. The CDR3 DNA is TGTGCCAGCAGCTTCGGACTAGCGGGGGCCGGGGATACGCAGTATTTT. Full variable domain (missing parts from reference TRBV11-3 and TRBJ2-3): EAGVVQSPRYKIIEKKQPVAFWCNPISGHNTLYWYLQNLGQGPELLIRYENEEAVDDSQLPKDRFSAERLKGVDSTLKIQPAELGDSAVYLCASSFGLAGAGDTQYFGPGTRLTVL.

The chain couples TRBV6-5 to TRBJ1-6; 9 bases are shared with TRBD1. The germline V gene has CDR1 MNHEY and CDR2 SVGAGI. The V gene end was trimmed by 7 bases and the J gene end by 9 bases; junction bases not matched to a gene: 10. This CDR3 has 15 amino acids. CDR3 coding DNA: TGTGCCAGCAAAACAGGGGGCATTGGTGGTTCACCCCTCCACTTT. It is translated as CASKTGGIGGSPLHF.

J is TRBJ1-1 and V is TRBV7-3; 7 bases align to TRBD1. The CDR3 is 14 residues long. Germline trimming cut 5 bases from V and 0 bases from J; bases unmatched to any gene: 3. CDR1 and CDR2 from the germline V gene are SGHTA and FQGTGA. For the CDR3, the DNA is TGTGCCAGCAGCCAACAGGGGATGAACACTGAAGCTTTCTTT. Protein: CASSQQGMNTEAFF.

The chain recombines TRBV18 with TRBJ2-3, with 7 bases matching TRBD2. The CDR3 has 15 amino acids. J gave up 0 bases and V 0 bases, and 0 bases lay outside the gene matches. Germline V gene lookup returns CDR1 KGHSH and CDR2 LQKENI. The CDR3 reads CASSPPSGSTDTQYF. CDR3 bases: TGTGCCAGCTCACCACCTAGCGGGAGCACAGATACGCAGTATTTT. The variable domain in full, completed from reference TRBV18 and TRBJ2-3, reads NAGVMQNPRHLVRRRGQEARLRCSPMKGHSHVYWYRQLPEEGLKFMVYLQKENIIDESGMPKERFSAEFPKEGPSILRIQQVVRGDSAAYFCASSPPSGSTDTQYFGPGTRLTVL.

The chain carries TRBV5-1 and TRBJ2-4; 16 nucleotides match TRBD2. V gave up 3 bases and J gave up 0 bases; unmatched junction bases: 3. This CDR3 comprises 18 residues. Germline lookup yields CDR1 SGHRS and CDR2 YFSETQ. Here the CDR3 reads CASSSGTSGGVAKNIQYF. CDR3 in DNA: TGCGCCAGCAGCTCCGGGACTAGCGGGGGGGTAGCCAAAAACATTCAGTACTTC.

This chain connects TRBV7-8 to TRBJ2-5; 8 bases align to TRBD1. CDR1 is SGHVS and CDR2 is FQNEAQ in the germline V gene. The junction had 7 bases not matched to a gene; V was cut back by 8 bases and J by 5 bases. The CDR3 length is 13 residues. The CDR3 coding sequence is TGTGCCAGCGGGTCAGGGGGCATGGAGACCCAGTACTTC. Residues: CASGSGGMETQYF.

This chain connects TRBV2 to TRBJ2-2, with TRBD1 matching 8 bases. Losses at the gene ends were 11 bases for V and 2 bases for J; bases not matched to a gene: 7. Germline CDR1 and CDR2: SNHLY and FYNNEI. The CDR3 spans 14 residues. CDR3 amino acids: CARSGGSNTGELFF. CDR3 DNA: TGTGCCCGTTCAGGGGGCAGCAACACCGGGGAGCTGTTTTTT.

V is TRBV3-1 (or the pseudogene TRBV3-2) and J is TRBJ2-7; tentative D call: TRBD2 (6 bases). The germline V and J ends were trimmed by 4 bases and 3 bases, with 22 bases remaining between them. Looked up from germline, CDR1 is LGHDT and CDR2 is YNNKEL (reference sequence). The CDR3 is 17 residues long. CDR3 sequence (DNA): TGTGCCAGCAGCCCAGCCACTAGGGGACTCAAGATCTACGAGCAGTACTTC. Its protein product is CASSPATRGLKIYEQYF.

This clone appeared once. The chain joins TRBV27 to TRBJ1-6; the D gene is possibly TRBD1 (5 bases). V was shortened by 6 bases and J by 4 bases, with 10 bases between the two germline ends. CDR3 length equals 14 residues. Per germline, CDR1 MNHEY and CDR2 SMNVEV (reference sequence). Here the CDR3 reads CASRGQGYNSPLHF. CDR3 in DNA: TGTGCCAGCAGAGGCCAGGGTTATAATTCACCCCTCCACTTT.

The gene calls are TRBV7-8 and TRBJ2-3; 7 bases match TRBD2. Trimming at V came to 5 bases and at J to 6 bases, leaving 5 bases not matched to a gene. Germline loops: CDR1 SGHVS, CDR2 FQNEAQ. The CDR3 consists of 13 residues. The CDR3 sequence: CASSTTSPDTQYF. CDR3 DNA: TGTGCCAGCAGCACGACTAGCCCGGATACGCAGTATTTT.

V and J are TRBV2 and TRBJ2-5; 7 bases map to TRBD2. Germline CDR1 reads SNHLY; CDR2 reads FYNNEI. This CDR3 has 16 amino acids. Trimming at V came to 8 bases and at J to 2 bases, leaving 14 bases not matched to a gene. CDR3 amino acids: CASGGNSLASQETQYF. As DNA, the CDR3 is TGTGCCAGCGGTGGGAATTCACTAGCGTCTCAAGAGACCCAGTACTTC.

This clone was detected once. The gene calls are TRBV5-8 and TRBJ1-2; weak D call: TRBD1 (5 bases). The V end lost 4 bases, the J end lost 0 bases, and 10 bases lay between the germline ends. Germline values: CDR1 SGHTS, CDR2 YDEGEE. The CDR3 consists of 14 residues. The CDR3 region is CASSQLGANYGYTF. CDR3 DNA: TGTGCCAGCAGCCAGCTAGGGGCTAACTATGGCTACACCTTC.

J is TRBJ1-2 and V is TRBV12-3 or TRBV12-4; perhaps TRBD1 as D (6 bases). V was shortened by 2 bases and J by 8 bases, with 12 bases between the two germline ends. The CDR3 runs to 13 residues. This chain's CDR3 is CASSLNRAGGYTF. In DNA, the CDR3 is TGTGCCAGCAGTTTAAACAGGGCTGGAGGCTACACCTTC.

The chain links TRBV10-1 to TRBJ1-2; 8 nucleotides line up with TRBD1. The CDR3 is made up of 14 amino acids. V was clipped by 6 bases and J by 4 bases; unmatched bases: 7. Germline loops: CDR1 WNHNN, CDR2 SYGVQD (reference sequence). The CDR3 loop is CASRAGTGAYGYTF. CDR3 sequence (DNA): TGCGCCAGCAGAGCCGGGACAGGAGCCTATGGCTACACCTTC.